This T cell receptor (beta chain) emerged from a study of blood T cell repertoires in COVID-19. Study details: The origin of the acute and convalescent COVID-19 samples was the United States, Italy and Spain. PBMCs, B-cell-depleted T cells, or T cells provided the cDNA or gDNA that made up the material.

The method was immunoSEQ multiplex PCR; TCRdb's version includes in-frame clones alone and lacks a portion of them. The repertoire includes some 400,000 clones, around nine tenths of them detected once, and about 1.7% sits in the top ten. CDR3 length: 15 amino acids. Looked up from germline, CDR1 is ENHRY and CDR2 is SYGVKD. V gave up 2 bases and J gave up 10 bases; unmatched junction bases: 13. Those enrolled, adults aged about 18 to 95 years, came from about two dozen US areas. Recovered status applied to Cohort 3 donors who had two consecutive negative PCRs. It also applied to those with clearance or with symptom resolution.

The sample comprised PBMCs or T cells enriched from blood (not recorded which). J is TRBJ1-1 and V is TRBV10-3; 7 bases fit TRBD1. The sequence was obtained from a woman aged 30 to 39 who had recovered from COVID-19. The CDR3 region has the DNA TGTGCCATCAGTGAGAGGGGCCAGGGGGATGTTGGAGCTTTCTTT. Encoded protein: CAISERGQGDVGAFF.